This T cell receptor (beta chain) is from a study of blood T cell repertoires in COVID-19. Across the study: The United States, Italy and Spain supplied acute and convalescent COVID-19 samples. PBMCs, B-cell-depleted T cells, or T cells provided the cDNA or gDNA that made up the material.

In the original workflow: It was from reference gene primer amplification that nucleated cell counts were estimated. Profiling relied on immunoSEQ multiplex PCR, and the TCRdb table lists in-frame clones only, not all of them. V, J and clone size are taken as reported in that table, and D and trimming were inferred from the DNA itself. The data contain about 280,000 clones, roughly 86% of them singletons. Looked up from germline, CDR1 is MDHEN and CDR2 is SYDVKM. There are 14 residues in the CDR3. Unmatched junction bases numbered 5, after V lost 4 bases and J lost 3 bases. The chain recombines TRBV28 with TRBJ2-7; TRBD1 aligns across 8 bases. Sequenced: peripheral blood. This TCR derives from a man aged 35 to 55 with active or convalescent COVID-19. The CDR3 sequence is CASSYTGTGYEQYF. The CDR3 region has the DNA TGTGCCAGCAGTTACACCGGGACAGGCTACGAGCAGTACTTC.